These 5 T cell receptor beta chains originate from one sample sequenced in a study of shared clonotypes between healthy human individuals. Here immunoSEQ multiplex PCR was the method, and the copy in TCRdb shows in-frame clones only, minus some. The repertoire includes about 2.3 million clones, more than 80% of them detected once, and under 0.45% sits in the top ten. Sequencing input: naive CD4+ T cells from PBMCs. Subset in this sample: CD45RA+ positively selected. The origin of the receptors is a man younger than 35 in good health. Some clones in this sample may be carry-over from other donors' samples.

The V call is TRBV14, the J call TRBJ2-2, with a weak D call TRBD1 (7 bases). Trimming removed 1 base at V and 4 bases at J, with 13 bases between. Germline values: CDR1 SGHDN, CDR2 FVKESK. This CDR3 is built from 16 residues. DNA for the CDR3: TGTGCCAGCAGCCAAGTATCCAGGGGGGCCACCGGGGAGCTGTTTTTT. Translation gives CASSQVSRGATGELFF.

This clone was counted a single time. This sequence joins TRBV28 and TRBJ2-7, with a possible D match to TRBD2 (5 bases). Germline V gives CDR1 MDHEN, CDR2 SYDVKM. This CDR3 comprises 16 residues. V lost 5 bases and J 3 bases, leaving 20 bases between the germline ends. CDR3 coding DNA: TGTGCCAGCAGTCTGTGGAGCGGTTCTACCTACTACGAGCAGTACTTC. Amino acids: CASSLWSGSTYYEQYF. Variable domain in full (rest from reference TRBV28 and TRBJ2-7): DVKVTQSSRYLVKRTGEKVFLECVQDMDHENMFWYRQDPGLGLRLIYFSYDVKMKEKGDIPEGYSVSREKKERFSLILESASTNQTSMYLCASSLWSGSTYYEQYFGPGTRLTVT.

The rearrangement links TRBV19 to TRBJ2-1; TRBD1 is a possible D gene (6 bases). Trimming stripped 8 bases from V and 1 base from J, with 15 bases between. This CDR3 has 15 residues. Germline CDR1 is LNHDA and CDR2 is SQIVND (reference sequence). CDR3 sequence reads: CASCQQGSSYNEQFF. DNA of the CDR3: TGTGCCAGTTGTCAACAGGGCTCTTCCTACAATGAGCAGTTCTTC.

The chain couples TRBV2 to TRBJ2-7, with TRBD2 identical over 10 bases. The CDR3 contains 15 residues. V shed 3 bases and J 3 bases; nucleotides not matched to a gene: 5. CDR1 SNHLY and CDR2 FYNNEI come from the germline V gene. DNA for the CDR3: TGTGCCAGCAGTGATGGGACTAGCGACATCTACGAGCAGTACTTC. Its translation is CASSDGTSDIYEQYF.

The V and J genes are TRBV28 and TRBJ2-1; 8 bases line up with TRBD2. The CDR3 sequence is 15 residues long. Trimming removed 2 bases from V and 7 bases from J; junction bases left unmatched: 7. CDR1 and CDR2 from the germline V gene are MDHEN and SYDVKM. CDR3 sequence: CASSLTGGPRNEQFF. The CDR3 DNA follows: TGTGCCAGCAGTTTAACGGGAGGGCCTCGGAATGAGCAGTTCTTC.